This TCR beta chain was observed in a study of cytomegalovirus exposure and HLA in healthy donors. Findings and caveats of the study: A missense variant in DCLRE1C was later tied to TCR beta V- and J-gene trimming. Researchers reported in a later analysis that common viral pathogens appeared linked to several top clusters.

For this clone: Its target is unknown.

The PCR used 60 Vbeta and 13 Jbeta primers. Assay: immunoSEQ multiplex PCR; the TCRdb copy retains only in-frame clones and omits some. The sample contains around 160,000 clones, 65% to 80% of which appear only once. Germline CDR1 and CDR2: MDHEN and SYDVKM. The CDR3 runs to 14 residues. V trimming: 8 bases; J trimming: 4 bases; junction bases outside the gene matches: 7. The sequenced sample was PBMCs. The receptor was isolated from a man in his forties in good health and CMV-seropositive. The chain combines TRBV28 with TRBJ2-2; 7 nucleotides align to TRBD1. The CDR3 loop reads CASGDRVGTGELFF. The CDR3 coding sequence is TGTGCCAGCGGAGACAGGGTTGGCACCGGGGAGCTGTTTTTT.